This TCR beta chain was documented in a study of T-cell memory formation after mild COVID-19. Study context: TCR clusters largely stayed donor specific.

Study-wide results and limits: Prior to infection, memory already included some responding clones, suggesting cross-reactive memory joined.

Trimming cost V 0 bases and J 1 base, with 10 bases left between them. The CDR3 is made up of 15 amino acids. The germline V gene has CDR1 SGHRS and CDR2 YFSETQ. As to this clonotype: Its antigen is not known.

TCRdb processed the 5' RACE reads anew with MiXCR; each CDR3 protein has one entry. The table has over 250,000 distinct CDR3 sequences, around a sixth seen once. The gene calls are TRBV5-1 and TRBJ2-5; D is unclear. Material for sequencing was PBMCs or a T cell subset sorted from them (not recorded which). The source of this sequence is a man younger than 30 who had mild COVID-19 (a few samples of this study predate the infection). Cell type and time point are not known. For the CDR3, the DNA is TGCGCCAGCAGCTTGGAACCTCTGGGCCAAGAGACCCAGTACTTC. As protein: CASSLEPLGQETQYF.